The source of this T cell receptor beta chain is a study of beta chain features in type 1 diabetes. About the research overall: Age and gender were similar between patients and healthy donors, as were cell yields.

Reverse transcribing all isolated RNA meant expressed TCRB transcripts were sequenced. The repertoire was sequenced with immunoSEQ multiplex PCR; TCRdb's copy has only in-frame clones and lacks some. The table shows roughly 380,000 clones, with 20% occurring only once. The CDR3 runs to 15 residues. Germline trimming cut 5 bases from V and 2 bases from J; bases unmatched to any gene: 4. Per germline, CDR1 MNHEY and CDR2 SVGAGI. This rearrangement joins TRBV6-5 to TRBJ2-1, with 9 bases that match TRBD2. The origin of this receptor is a woman between 18 and 29 years old in good health. The sequenced sample was naive CD4+ T cells from blood. The DNA for the CDR3 is TGTGCCAGCAGTCTTAGCGGGAGAACCTACAATGAGCAGTTCTTC. It is translated as CASSLSGRTYNEQFF.